This entry features one T cell receptor beta chain sequence. Its matching antigen is unknown. The data were taken from a study of shared clonotypes between healthy human individuals. At the level of the study: Donors were a couple of women and three men aged 18 to 49.

Healthy adults negative for HIV, lacking recent acute infections or vaccinations, served as donors. The CDR3 sequence is 15 residues long. Germline V gives CDR1 SEHNR, CDR2 FQNEAQ (reference sequence). The V end lost 5 bases, the J end lost 0 bases, and 12 bases lay between the germline ends. Regarding the study as a whole: The study sampled only blood, and tissue repertoires likely differ.

Tens of thousands of T cell genomes, or roughly 300 ng DNA, went into replicate PCRs of unsorted PBMC. TCRdb's table, derived via immunoSEQ multiplex PCR, lists solely in-frame clones and lacks some. The top ten clones hold 13% of a sample with about 490,000 clones, approximately 80% of them seen once. The clonotype originates from a woman between 35 and 50 years old in good health. Some clones in this sample may be carry-over from other donors' samples. This chain uses TRBV7-9 with TRBJ2-3, with D perhaps matching TRBD2 (6 bases). The sample taken for sequencing was PBMCs. The CDR3 coding sequence is TGTGCCAGCAGCCCACTGGCGGGAAGCACAGATACGCAGTATTTT. As protein: CASSPLAGSTDTQYF.